This is a list of T cell receptor beta chains from one sample in a study of low-dose radiotherapy and immunotherapy resistance in tumors. Via MiXCR, TCRdb re-called the reads, giving one row per CDR3 protein. The repertoire holds over 65,000 distinct CDR3 sequences, about a sixth seen once, with roughly 3% in the top ten. This material consisted of PBMCs, taken before treatment. The receptor source for this set is a male donor with prostate cancer. The conserved cysteine and the conserved F or W are not part of the CDR3 here. The order of the fields is V gene, D gene, CDR3 protein. A D gene is named only where the DNA matches it firmly.

v_gene: TRBV10-3; d_gene: NA; CDR3aa: AGGDRGLDTQY
v_gene: TRBV30; d_gene: NA; CDR3aa: AWNSGREETQY
v_gene: TRBV7-9; d_gene: NA; CDR3aa: ASRKQENSGNTIY
v_gene: TRBV3-1; d_gene: TRBD2; CDR3aa: ASSQDASGGEQF
v_gene: TRBV30; d_gene: NA; CDR3aa: AWSPLGTGELF
v_gene: TRBV6-2/TRBV6-3; d_gene: NA; CDR3aa: ASSFSDITYEQY
v_gene: TRBV10-3; d_gene: TRBD1; CDR3aa: AISKSRDRGPPNTGELF
v_gene: TRBV6-2/TRBV6-3; d_gene: NA; CDR3aa: ASSYSSGEETQY
v_gene: TRBV12-3/TRBV12-4; d_gene: NA; CDR3aa: ASADFGSSYNEQF
v_gene: TRBV19; d_gene: NA; CDR3aa: ASSMGTGELF
v_gene: TRBV18; d_gene: NA; CDR3aa: ASSPGSQQY
v_gene: TRBV27; d_gene: NA; CDR3aa: ASENLQGSTDTQY
v_gene: TRBV20-1; d_gene: NA; CDR3aa: SARPQSDFYEQY
v_gene: TRBV25-1; d_gene: TRBD1; CDR3aa: ASSQEGGRAYEQY
v_gene: TRBV5-1; d_gene: NA; CDR3aa: ASSLVREENYT
v_gene: TRBV6-4; d_gene: NA; CDR3aa: ASSDFGGPGNEQF
v_gene: TRBV2; d_gene: TRBD2; CDR3aa: ATAARGGGTDTQY
v_gene: TRBV12-3/TRBV12-4; d_gene: NA; CDR3aa: ASSLPGTDTQY
v_gene: TRBV7-9; d_gene: NA; CDR3aa: ASSKRGGRRLYNEQF
v_gene: TRBV12-3/TRBV12-4; d_gene: TRBD1; CDR3aa: ASTLEQGSYEQY
v_gene: TRBV11-2; d_gene: NA; CDR3aa: ASYGPGANVLT
v_gene: TRBV5-3; d_gene: TRBD1; CDR3aa: ARSGDRDNSPLH
v_gene: TRBV7-2; d_gene: NA; CDR3aa: ASRNRRVEPASTDTQY
v_gene: TRBV7-6; d_gene: NA; CDR3aa: ASSLETPDTQY
v_gene: TRBV20-1; d_gene: NA; CDR3aa: SARPLPTGTEAF
v_gene: TRBV5-1; d_gene: TRBD1; CDR3aa: ASSLVQGAGKNIQY
v_gene: TRBV20-1; d_gene: NA; CDR3aa: SVRQARGPDTQY
v_gene: TRBV2; d_gene: NA; CDR3aa: ASSEDRSETQY
v_gene: TRBV20-1; d_gene: NA; CDR3aa: SAMRDSNQPQH
v_gene: TRBV6-2/TRBV6-3; d_gene: NA; CDR3aa: ASTHRDRDGYT
v_gene: TRBV7-2; d_gene: TRBD2; CDR3aa: AVTGTRVGTDTQY
v_gene: TRBV12-3/TRBV12-4; d_gene: NA; CDR3aa: ASSLAPTANTEAF
v_gene: TRBV5-1; d_gene: NA; CDR3aa: ASSSYTGELF
v_gene: TRBV4-1; d_gene: TRBD2; CDR3aa: ASSQERLAGGPTDTQY
v_gene: TRBV4-1; d_gene: TRBD2; CDR3aa: ASSQQLAGGLNTGELF
v_gene: TRBV12-3/TRBV12-4; d_gene: TRBD1; CDR3aa: ASSAPGTGGNTDTQY
v_gene: TRBV12-3/TRBV12-4; d_gene: NA; CDR3aa: ASFGSYEQF
v_gene: TRBV28; d_gene: NA; CDR3aa: ASRPRNTGELF